This T cell receptor beta chain was identified during a study of blood T cell repertoires in COVID-19. About the study: Sites across the United States, Italy and Spain contributed samples from acute and convalescent COVID-19. The analysed material was cDNA or gDNA that came from T cells, B-cell-depleted T cells, or PBMCs.

The table came from immunoSEQ multiplex PCR; TCRdb's copy has only in-frame clones and leaves some out. The profile shows 200,000 or so clones, around 86% of them singletons. The trim removed 5 bases at V and 4 bases at J, leaving 9 bases unmatched. This CDR3 has 15 amino acids. From germline, CDR1 is KGHSH and CDR2 LQKENI. The receptor's source is a woman in her thirties or forties with acute or convalescent COVID-19. The genes are TRBV18 and TRBJ1-2, with 8 bases matching TRBD1. The sample comprised peripheral blood. CDR3: CASSAGQGPSYGYTF. CDR3 nucleotide sequence: TGTGCCAGCTCAGCAGGACAGGGTCCTAGCTATGGCTACACCTTC. The full variable domain, in which reference TRBV18 and TRBJ1-2 provide the parts outside the CDR3, is NAGVMQNPRHLVRRRGQEARLRCSPMKGHSHVYWYRQLPEEGLKFMVYLQKENIIDESGMPKERFSAEFPKEGPSILRIQQVVRGDSAAYFCASSAGQGPSYGYTFGSGTRLTVV.